This is a list of T cell receptor beta chains from one sample in a study of Tregs in tolerant kidney transplant recipients. Clones were read by immunoSEQ multiplex PCR, and TCRdb kept only the in-frame ones, dropping some. The sample lists roughly 86,000 clones; more than 85% were seen once. Sequenced here: CD4+ T cells from blood (PBMCs), sampled 12 months after the transplant. All receptors derive from a human patient who received a combined kidney and bone marrow transplant. Some T cells could come from the graft donor. Both conserved end residues are part of each CDR3. A D gene is named only where the DNA matches it firmly. The size field is filled for only some rows; it gives once, few, many or a size class.

>NA|TRBJ2-7|TRBD2|TRBV11-3
CASSSGLAGYEQYF
TGTGCCAGCAGCTCCGGACTAGCGGGATACGAGCAGTACTTC
>NA|TRBJ1-5|TRBD1|TRBV7-2
CASSFGQGDQPQHF
TGTGCCAGCAGCTTCGGACAGGGCGACCAGCCCCAGCATTTT
>NA|TRBJ1-6|TRBD1|TRBV4-2
CASSPHLGQDNSPLHF
TGTGCCAGCAGCCCCCATCTGGGACAGGATAATTCACCCCTCCACTTT
>NA|TRBJ2-1|NA|TRBV29-1
CSGWASVNNEQFF
TGCAGCGGCTGGGCTAGCGTGAACAATGAGCAGTTCTTC
>NA|TRBJ2-3|TRBD2|TRBV7-6
CASSLVIAGGGPDTQYF
TGTGCCAGCAGCTTAGTTATAGCGGGAGGGGGCCCAGATACGCAGTATTTT
>NA|TRBJ2-5|NA|TRBV5-1
CASSLGGSETQYF
TGCGCCAGCAGCTTGGGAGGATCGGAGACCCAGTACTTC
>NA|TRBJ2-5|TRBD2|TRBV7-7
CATSRDYELETQYF
TGTGCCACCTCCCGGGACTACGAATTAGAGACCCAGTACTTC
>NA|TRBJ2-7|TRBD1|TRBV6-5
CASSGGQGAVEQYF
TGTGCCAGCAGTGGGGGACAGGGGGCAGTCGAGCAGTACTTC
>NA|TRBJ2-3|NA|TRBV21-1
CASSSGDRTDTQYF
TGTGCCAGCAGCTCAGGCGACCGCACAGATACGCAGTATTTT
>once|TRBJ2-7|TRBD1|TRBV7-3
CASSLRQGYEQYF
TGTGCCAGCAGCTTAAGACAGGGTTACGAGCAGTACTTC
>NA|TRBJ2-1|NA|TRBV10-3
CAISEFDTSYNEQFF
TGTGCCATCAGTGAATTCGACACCTCCTACAATGAGCAGTTCTTC
>NA|TRBJ1-3|NA|TRBV19
CASSINRYSSGNTIYF
TGTGCCAGTAGTATAAACAGGTACAGCTCTGGAAACACCATATATTTT
>few|TRBJ2-1|TRBD1|TRBV4-3
CASSQEGQGIYNEQFF
TGCGCCAGCAGCCAAGAGGGACAGGGGATCTACAATGAGCAGTTCTTC
>NA|TRBJ1-1|NA|TRBV28
CATGTGSFGEAFF
TGTGCCACCGGAACGGGAAGCTTTGGTGAAGCTTTCTTT
>NA|TRBJ2-7|TRBD1|TRBV27
CASSRRNRGYSYEQYF
TGTGCCAGCAGTCGTCGAAACAGGGGGTACTCCTACGAGCAGTACTTC
>NA|TRBJ2-3|TRBD2|TRBV4-1
CASSLEKGGVPTDTQYF
TGCGCCAGCAGCCTAGAAAAGGGAGGGGTCCCCACAGATACGCAGTATTTT
>NA|TRBJ2-7|TRBD2|TRBV7-2
CASSTRGLSSYEQYF
TGTGCCAGCAGCACCCGGGGACTAAGCTCCTACGAGCAGTACTTC
>NA|TRBJ1-3|NA|TRBV25-1
CASSEYMGSGRGGNTIYF
TGTGCCAGCAGTGAATATATGGGCAGTGGGAGGGGAGGAAACACCATATATTTT
>NA|TRBJ2-6|NA|TRBV19
CASSINVAGTGANVLTF
TGTGCCAGTAGTATAAACGTCGCAGGGACTGGGGCCAACGTCCTGACTTTC
>NA|TRBJ2-2|NA|TRBV6-5
CASSYYRTENTGELFF
TGTGCCAGCAGTTATTATCGGACAGAGAACACCGGGGAGCTGTTTTTT
>NA|TRBJ2-5|TRBD2|TRBV5-4
CASSLFSSGQETQYF
TGTGCCAGCAGCTTGTTTTCTAGCGGCCAAGAGACCCAGTACTTC
>NA|TRBJ2-4|NA|TRBV5-4
CASSFENIQYF
TGTGCCAGCAGCTTCGAAAACATTCAGTACTTC
>NA|TRBJ2-6|NA|TRBV10-3
CAISESSGNSGANVLTF
TGTGCCATCAGTGAGTCATCAGGTAACTCTGGGGCCAACGTCCTGACTTTC
>NA|TRBJ2-3|NA|TRBV19
CASTHTSGADTQYF
TGTGCCAGTACCCATACCTCGGGGGCAGATACGCAGTATTTT
>NA|TRBJ2-1|TRBD2|TRBV2
CASKPPRTSGWDEQFF
TGTGCCAGCAAACCTCCTAGAACTAGCGGTTGGGATGAGCAGTTCTTC
>NA|TRBJ1-1|NA|TRBV7-2
CASSLSTGSYTEAFF
TGTGCCAGCAGCTTGTCGACAGGTTCCTACACTGAAGCTTTCTTT
>NA|TRBJ1-1|NA|TRBV9
CASSTTTMNTEAFF
TGTGCCAGCAGTACAACAACCATGAACACTGAAGCTTTCTTT
>NA|TRBJ1-2|TRBD1|TRBV5-1
CASSLLQGVGYGYTF
TGCGCCAGCAGCTTACTACAGGGGGTTGGCTATGGCTACACCTTC
>NA|TRBJ2-7|TRBD2|TRBV4-2
CASSQTGTSGNYEQYF
TGTGCCAGCAGCCAAACCGGGACTAGCGGCAACTACGAGCAGTACTTC
>NA|TRBJ1-1|NA|TRBV11-3
CASSFAQVTRTEAFF
TGTGCCAGCAGCTTTGCCCAGGTTACCCGCACTGAAGCTTTCTTT
>NA|TRBJ1-4|TRBD1|TRBV19
CATSGGVNEKLFF
TGTGCCACCTCAGGGGGTGTTAATGAAAAACTGTTTTTT
>NA|TRBJ1-6|NA|TRBV5-1
CASSLGPGSPLHF
TGCGCCAGCAGCTTGGGACCGGGTTCACCCCTCCACTTT
>NA|TRBJ2-3|NA|TRBV20-1
CSMGYTDTQYF
TGCAGTATGGGCTACACAGATACGCAGTATTTT
>once|TRBJ1-2|TRBD1|TRBV18
CASSPPVLGQGFRKGYTF
TGTGCCAGCTCACCACCCGTTTTAGGACAGGGCTTTCGGAAGGGCTACACCTTC
>NA|TRBJ2-1|TRBD1|TRBV7-2
CASSSDPGQGENEQFF
TGTGCCAGCAGCTCTGACCCGGGACAGGGAGAGAATGAGCAGTTCTTC
>once|TRBJ2-1|NA|TRBV5-8
CASSLIRGAKSEQFF
TGTGCCAGCAGCTTAATTCGGGGGGCAAAAAGTGAGCAGTTCTTC
>NA|TRBJ1-5|TRBD1|TRBV4-1
CASSPRTGSNQPQHF
TGCGCCAGCAGCCCACGGACAGGGAGCAATCAGCCCCAGCATTTT
>NA|TRBJ2-5|NA|TRBV5-1
CASSNSGGSETQYF
TGCGCCAGCAGCAACAGTGGTGGGTCGGAGACCCAGTACTTC
>NA|TRBJ1-3|NA|TRBV27
CASRKIGGHTIYF
TGTGCCAGCAGAAAGATAGGAGGGCACACCATATATTTT
>NA|TRBJ2-1|TRBD2|TRBV9
CASSPRAGGANIYNEQFF
TGTGCCAGCAGCCCACGGGCGGGAGGGGCCAACATCTACAATGAGCAGTTCTTC
>NA|TRBJ2-1|TRBD2|TRBV5-4
CASSLGLGLAVGMDEQFF
TGTGCCAGCAGCTTGGGTTTGGGACTAGCGGTTGGGATGGATGAGCAGTTCTTC
>NA|TRBJ2-5|NA|TRBV7-2
CASSSKSKMMETQYF
TGTGCCAGCAGCTCGAAGAGCAAGATGATGGAGACCCAGTACTTC
>NA|TRBJ2-3|TRBD1|TRBV18
CASSPDRGFTDTQYF
TGTGCCAGCTCCCCAGACAGGGGATTCACAGATACGCAGTATTTT
>NA|TRBJ1-6|NA|TRBV28
CASSLGSSYDSDSPLHF
TGTGCCAGCAGTTTAGGCTCCTCCTACGACTCTGATTCACCCCTCCACTTT
>once|TRBJ2-3|TRBD2|TRBV7-3
CASSPAGVSTDTQYF
TGTGCCAGCAGCCCAGCGGGGGTTAGCACAGATACGCAGTATTTT